This T cell receptor (beta chain) was observed in a study of molecular identifiers for immune sequencing clone quantification. For the study at large: In the replicates, RNA derived from around 20,000 or 99,000 naive CD8 cells was divided into five parts, and four were sequenced.

Overall study results and limits: Effector cells had over 99% of their molecules in clones above 20 RNA copies, while naive cells had under 1%. Same-barcode identical TCR molecules could make highly expanded clones look smaller than they are.

Germline V CDR1 and CDR2: MNHEY, SMNVEV (reference sequence). The CDR3 length is 16 residues. Losses at the gene ends were 3 bases for V and 5 bases for J; bases not matched to a gene: 9. A note on this clonotype: What it binds is not known.

Listed TCR primers, together with previously described methods, were used for the bulk TCR libraries. Using its own MiXCR run on the PCR reads, TCRdb lists one record per CDR3 protein. The repertoire holds approximately 670,000 distinct CDR3 sequences, with approximately 20% as singletons. The gene calls are TRBV27 and TRBJ2-1; 8 bases agree with TRBD2. The TCR sequence derives from a human donor in good health. Some libraries in this study had Jurkat cell RNA spiked in. Source material: naive CD8+ T cells from blood, with Jurkat cell RNA spiked in. Subset given: FACS-sorted CD8+CD4-CCR7+CD45RA+ naive T cells. As DNA, the CDR3 is TGTGCCAGCAGTTTCCCCAGCGGGAGTCTCAACAATGAGCAGTTCTTC. This sequence encodes CASSFPSGSLNNEQFF.